Detailed here is one T cell receptor (beta chain). Its antigen is not identified. The entry originates in a study of T-cell reconstitution after alpha-beta-depleted transplantation in children. Study conclusions and caveats: Several patients had high TCRbeta diversity at day 60; it came from surviving recipient T cells and thymic progenitors. Newly made T cells mostly supplied T-cell counts and diversity one year after transplant. The origin of alpha-beta T cells about two months after transplant was reportedly several hundred expanded graft clones.

TCRbeta library preparation incorporated unique molecular identifiers. TCRdb called the PCR reads again in MiXCR, with one record for every CDR3 protein. The table has almost 600,000 distinct CDR3 sequences, 27% seen once. The sample in question was PBMCs, obtained before TCRalphabeta/CD19-depleted stem cell transplant. This TCR derives from a boy under two years old with Wiskott-Aldrich syndrome, due to receive a stem cell transplant.

DNA of the CDR3: TGTGCCAGCAGTTCGCCGGGACAGGGGGCAATGCAGTTCTTC. Translating it yields CASSSPGQGAMQFF. The V gene is TRBV12-3 or TRBV12-4, the J gene TRBJ2-1; TRBD1 matches 12 bases. The ends lost 4 bases at V and 12 bases at J; junction bases unmatched: 7. The CDR3 totals 14 residues.